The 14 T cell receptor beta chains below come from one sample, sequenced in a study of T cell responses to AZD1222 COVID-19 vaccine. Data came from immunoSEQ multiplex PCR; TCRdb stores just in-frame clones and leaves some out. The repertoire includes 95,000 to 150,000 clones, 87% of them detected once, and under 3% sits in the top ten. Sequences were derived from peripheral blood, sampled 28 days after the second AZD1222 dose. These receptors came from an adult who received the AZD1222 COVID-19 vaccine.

The DNA for the CDR3 is TGCGCCAGCAGCCACCTAGGGGGTCGGGACACTGAAGCTTTCTTT. This gives the protein CASSHLGGRDTEAFF. V is TRBV4-1 and J is TRBJ1-1; D might be TRBD1 (6 bases). Germline CDR1 is MGHRA and CDR2 is YSYEKL. V shed 3 bases and J shed 3 bases, with 14 bases lying between them. The CDR3 runs to 15 residues.

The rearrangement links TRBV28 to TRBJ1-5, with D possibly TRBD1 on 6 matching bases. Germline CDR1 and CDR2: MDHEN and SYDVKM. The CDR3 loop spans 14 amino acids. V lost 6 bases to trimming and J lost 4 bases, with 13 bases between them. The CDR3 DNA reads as TGTGCCAGCAGACAAGACAGGACAAATCAGCCCCAGCATTTT. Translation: CASRQDRTNQPQHF.

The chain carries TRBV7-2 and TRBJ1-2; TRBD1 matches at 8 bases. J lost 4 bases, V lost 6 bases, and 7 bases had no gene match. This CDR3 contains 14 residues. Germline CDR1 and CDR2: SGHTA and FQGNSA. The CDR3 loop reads CASRTAGGSYGYTF. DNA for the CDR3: TGTGCCAGCAGGACCGCAGGGGGCAGCTATGGCTACACCTTC.

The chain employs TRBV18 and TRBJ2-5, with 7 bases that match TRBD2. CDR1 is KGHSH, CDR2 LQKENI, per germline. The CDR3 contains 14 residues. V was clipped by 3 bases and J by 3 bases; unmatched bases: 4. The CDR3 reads CASSPLLAEETQYF. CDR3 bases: TGTGCCAGCTCACCCCTCCTAGCGGAAGAGACCCAGTACTTC.

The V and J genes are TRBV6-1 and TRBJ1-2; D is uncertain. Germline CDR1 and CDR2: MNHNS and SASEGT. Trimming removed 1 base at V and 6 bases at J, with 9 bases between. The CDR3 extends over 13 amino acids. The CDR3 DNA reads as TGTGCCAGCAGTGAAGGGGTAAATCATGGCTACACCTTC. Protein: CASSEGVNHGYTF.

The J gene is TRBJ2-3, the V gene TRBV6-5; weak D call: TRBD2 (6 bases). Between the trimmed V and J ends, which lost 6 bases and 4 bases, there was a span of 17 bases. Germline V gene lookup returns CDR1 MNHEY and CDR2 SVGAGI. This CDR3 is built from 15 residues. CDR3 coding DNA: TGTGCCAGCAGAGCGGGCGTCGGAGGGCCAGATACGCAGTATTTT. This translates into CASRAGVGGPDTQYF.

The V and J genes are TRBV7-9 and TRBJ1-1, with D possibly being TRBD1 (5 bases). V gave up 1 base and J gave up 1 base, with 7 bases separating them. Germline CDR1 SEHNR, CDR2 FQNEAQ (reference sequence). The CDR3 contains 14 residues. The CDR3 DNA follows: TGTGCCAGCAGCTTAGTGGGACGGAACACTGAAGCTTTCTTT. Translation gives CASSLVGRNTEAFF.

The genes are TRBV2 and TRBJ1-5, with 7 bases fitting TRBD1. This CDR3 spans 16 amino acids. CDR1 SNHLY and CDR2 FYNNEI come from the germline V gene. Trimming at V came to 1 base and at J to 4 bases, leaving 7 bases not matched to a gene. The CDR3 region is CASSEGRGFSNQPQHF. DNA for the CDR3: TGTGCCAGCAGTGAAGGCAGGGGGTTTTCAAATCAGCCCCAGCATTTT.

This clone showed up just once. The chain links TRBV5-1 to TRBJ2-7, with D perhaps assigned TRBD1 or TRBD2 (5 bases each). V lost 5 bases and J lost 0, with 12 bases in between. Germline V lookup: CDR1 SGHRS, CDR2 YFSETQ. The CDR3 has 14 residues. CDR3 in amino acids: CASSYPGSSYEQYF. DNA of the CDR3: TGCGCCAGCAGTTATCCAGGGAGCTCCTACGAGCAGTACTTC.

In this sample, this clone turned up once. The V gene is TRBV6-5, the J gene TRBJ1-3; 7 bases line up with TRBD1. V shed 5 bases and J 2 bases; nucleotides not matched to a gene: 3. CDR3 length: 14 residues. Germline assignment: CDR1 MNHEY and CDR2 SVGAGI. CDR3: CASSKQGTGNTIYF. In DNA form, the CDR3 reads TGTGCCAGCAGTAAACAGGGGACTGGAAACACCATATATTTT.

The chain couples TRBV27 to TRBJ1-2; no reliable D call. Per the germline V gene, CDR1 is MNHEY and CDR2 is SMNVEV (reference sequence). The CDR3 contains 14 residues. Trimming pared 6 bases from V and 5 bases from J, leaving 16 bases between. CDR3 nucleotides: TGTGCCAGCAGGAACCGGGATTTCCTATATGGCTACACCTTC. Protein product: CASRNRDFLYGYTF.

Here the CDR3 reads CASSYTDAAPYGYTF. The DNA for the CDR3 is TGTGCCAGCAGTTACACCGACGCGGCCCCCTATGGCTACACCTTC. This chain joins TRBV6-5 and TRBJ1-2; D gene ambiguous. With 2 bases removed from V and 4 bases from J, the gap between germline ends came to 14 bases. The CDR3 spans 15 residues. From germline, CDR1 is MNHEY and CDR2 SVGAGI.

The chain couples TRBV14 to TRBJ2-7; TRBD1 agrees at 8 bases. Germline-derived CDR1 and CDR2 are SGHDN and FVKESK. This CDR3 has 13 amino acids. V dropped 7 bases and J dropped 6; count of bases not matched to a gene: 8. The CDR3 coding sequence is TGTGCCAGCACCCTTTTACAGGGGGGCGAGCAGTACTTC. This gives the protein CASTLLQGGEQYF.

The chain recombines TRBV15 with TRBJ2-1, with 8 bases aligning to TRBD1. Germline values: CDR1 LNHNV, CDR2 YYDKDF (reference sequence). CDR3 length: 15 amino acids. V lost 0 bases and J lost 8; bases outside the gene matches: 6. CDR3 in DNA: TGTGCCACCAGCAGAGATCTGGGACAGGTCGATGAGCAGTTCTTC. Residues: CATSRDLGQVDEQFF.